This T cell receptor beta chain emerged from a study of blood T cell repertoires in COVID-19. Study background: Specimens from acute and convalescent COVID-19 originated in the United States, Italy and Spain. From T cells, B-cell-depleted T cells, or PBMCs came the material, which was cDNA or gDNA.

Germline V gene sequence: CDR1 KGHDR, CDR2 SFDVKD. CDR3 length equals 12 residues. The V and J ends lost 6 bases and 4 bases respectively, with 7 bases between them. Using immunoSEQ multiplex PCR, the repertoire was profiled, and TCRdb retains in-frame clones only, with some absent. The sample contains fewer than 350,000 clones, roughly 79% of which appear only once. This rearrangement joins TRBV24-1 to TRBJ2-3; possible D gene TRBD2, 5 bases. Sequences were obtained from peripheral blood. The clonotype comes from a woman aged 60 to 75 with active or convalescent COVID-19. The CDR3 region has the DNA TGTGCCACCAGTCGCGGGCCAGATACGCAGTATTTT. The encoded protein is CATSRGPDTQYF.